This T cell receptor (beta chain) was retrieved from a study of blood T cell repertoires in COVID-19. At the level of the study: Samples of COVID-19 (acute and convalescent) were obtained from the United States, Italy and Spain.

Per germline, CDR1 MRHNA and CDR2 SNTAGT. CDR3 length equals 15 residues. Unmatched junction bases numbered 4, after V lost 6 bases and J lost 0 bases. TCRdb keeps only in-frame clones here, not all; method: immunoSEQ multiplex PCR. The sample has some 300,000 clones; roughly 90% are singletons. The source is a woman aged 45 to 65 who had been exposed to COVID-19. V gene TRBV6-4 combines with J gene TRBJ2-2, with 7 bases aligning to TRBD1. The sequenced material came from PBMCs or T cells enriched from blood (not recorded which). The CDR3 DNA sequence: TGTGCCAGCAGATCCCAGGGGGCGAACACCGGGGAGCTGTTTTTT. Protein sequence: CASRSQGANTGELFF.